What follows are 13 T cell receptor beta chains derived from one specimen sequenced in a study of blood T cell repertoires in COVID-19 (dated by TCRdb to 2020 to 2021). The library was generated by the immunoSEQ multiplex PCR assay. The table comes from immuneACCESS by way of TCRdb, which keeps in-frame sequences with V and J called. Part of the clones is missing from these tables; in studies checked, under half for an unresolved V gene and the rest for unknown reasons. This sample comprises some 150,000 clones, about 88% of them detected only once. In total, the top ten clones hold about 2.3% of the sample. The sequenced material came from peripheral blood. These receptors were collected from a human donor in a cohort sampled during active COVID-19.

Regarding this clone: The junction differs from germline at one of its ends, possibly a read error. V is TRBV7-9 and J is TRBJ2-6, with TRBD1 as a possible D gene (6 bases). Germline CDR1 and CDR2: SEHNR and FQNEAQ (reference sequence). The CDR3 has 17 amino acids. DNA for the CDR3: TGTGTCAGCAGCCGACGACAGGTGGGCTCTGGGGCCAACGTCCTGACTTTC. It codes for CVSSRRQVGSGANVLTF. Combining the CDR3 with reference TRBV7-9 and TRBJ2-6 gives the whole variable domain DTGVSQNPRHKITKRGQNVTFRCDPISEHNRLYWYRQTLGQGPEFLTYFQNEAQLEKSRLLSDRFSAERPKGSFSTLEIQRTEQGDSAMYLCVSSRRQVGSGANVLTFGAGSRLTVL.

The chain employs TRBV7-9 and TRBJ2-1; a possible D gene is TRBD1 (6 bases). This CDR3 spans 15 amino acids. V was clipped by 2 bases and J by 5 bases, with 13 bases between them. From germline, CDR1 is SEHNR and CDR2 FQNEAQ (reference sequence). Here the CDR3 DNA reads TGTGCCAGCAGCTTATCAGGGGCGTCGGACAATGAGCAGTTCTTC. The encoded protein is CASSLSGASDNEQFF.

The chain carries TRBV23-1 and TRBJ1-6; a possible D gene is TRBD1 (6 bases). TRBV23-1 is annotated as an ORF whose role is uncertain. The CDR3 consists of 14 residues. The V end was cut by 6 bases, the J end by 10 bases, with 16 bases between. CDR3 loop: CASRQGWWESPLHF. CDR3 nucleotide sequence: TGCGCCAGCAGGCAGGGGTGGTGGGAATCACCCCTCCACTTT.

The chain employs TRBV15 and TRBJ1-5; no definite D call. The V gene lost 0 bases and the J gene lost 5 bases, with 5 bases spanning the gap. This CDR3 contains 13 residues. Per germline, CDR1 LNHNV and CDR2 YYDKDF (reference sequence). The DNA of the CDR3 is TGTGCCACCAGCAGAGATTACTATCAGCCCCAGCATTTT. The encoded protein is CATSRDYYQPQHF.

The CDR3 DNA sequence: TGCGCCAGCAGCTTCGACGGACTAGCGTCACAAGAGACCCAGTACTTC. Translation gives CASSFDGLASQETQYF. The chain carries TRBV5-1 and TRBJ2-5, with 9 bases that match TRBD2. The CDR3 is 16 amino acids. From germline, CDR1 is SGHRS and CDR2 YFSETQ. With V trimmed by 2 bases and J by 2 bases, 7 bases remained unmatched.

The CDR3 loop is CASGRTAGGWNTEAFF. Here the CDR3 DNA reads TGTGCCAGCGGTCGAACGGCAGGGGGATGGAACACTGAAGCTTTCTTT. The chain employs TRBV7-6 and TRBJ1-1, with TRBD1 matching over 7 bases. Germline V CDR1 and CDR2: SGHVS, FNYEAQ. The CDR3 has 16 amino acids. J lost 1 base, V lost 8 bases, and 13 bases had no gene match.

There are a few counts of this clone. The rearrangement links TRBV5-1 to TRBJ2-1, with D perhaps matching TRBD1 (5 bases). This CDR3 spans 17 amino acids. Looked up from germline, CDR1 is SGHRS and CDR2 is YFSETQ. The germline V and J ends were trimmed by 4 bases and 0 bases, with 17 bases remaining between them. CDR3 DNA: TGCGCCAGCAGCCCGAGACAGTTCGAGAGCTCCTACAATGAGCAGTTCTTC. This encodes CASSPRQFESSYNEQFF.

CDR3 region: CSVAPVQETQYF. The CDR3 DNA reads as TGCAGCGTTGCCCCTGTACAAGAGACCCAGTACTTC. The J gene is TRBJ2-5, the V gene TRBV29-1; D remains ambiguous. Trimming removed 4 bases at V and 2 bases at J, with 8 bases between. Per the germline V gene, CDR1 is SQVTM and CDR2 is ANQGSEA. The length of the CDR3 is 12 residues.

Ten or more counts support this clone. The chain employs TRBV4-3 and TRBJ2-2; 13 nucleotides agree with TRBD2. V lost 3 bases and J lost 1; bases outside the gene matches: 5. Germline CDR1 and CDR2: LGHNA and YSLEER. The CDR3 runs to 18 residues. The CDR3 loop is CASSHLLAGGMNTGELFF. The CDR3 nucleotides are TGCGCCAGCAGCCACTTACTAGCGGGAGGGATGAACACCGGGGAGCTGTTTTTT.

In DNA form, the CDR3 reads TGTGCCAGCAGCGTAGAGGACTCAGTGGGAAAAGATACGCAGTATTTT. Translated: CASSVEDSVGKDTQYF. The chain combines TRBV9 with TRBJ2-3; D perhaps matches TRBD2 (5 bases). Germline V CDR1 and CDR2: SGDLS, YYNGEE. The CDR3 extends over 16 amino acids. V was clipped by 0 bases and J by 5 bases, with 16 bases between them.

The DNA of the CDR3 is TGCGCCAGCAGTTATTTACCGGGGAGCTCCTATAATTCACCCCTCCACTTT. Its protein is CASSYLPGSSYNSPLHF. This chain connects TRBV5-1 to TRBJ1-6; no firm D call. The CDR3 extends over 17 amino acids. V lost 5 bases and J lost 0, with 15 bases in between. Germline lookup yields CDR1 SGHRS and CDR2 YFSETQ.

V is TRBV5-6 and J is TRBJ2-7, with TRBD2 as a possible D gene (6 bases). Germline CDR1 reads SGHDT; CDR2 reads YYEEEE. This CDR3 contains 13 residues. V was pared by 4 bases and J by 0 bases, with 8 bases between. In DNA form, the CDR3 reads TGTGCCAGCAGCCCGGGGGTCTCCTACGAGCAGTACTTC. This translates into CASSPGVSYEQYF. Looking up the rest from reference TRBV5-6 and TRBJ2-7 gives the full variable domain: DAGVTQSPTHLIKTRGQQVTLRCSPKSGHDTVSWYQQALGQGPQFIFQYYEEEERQRGNFPDRFSGHQFPNYSSELNVNALLLGDSALYLCASSPGVSYEQYFGPGTRLTVT.

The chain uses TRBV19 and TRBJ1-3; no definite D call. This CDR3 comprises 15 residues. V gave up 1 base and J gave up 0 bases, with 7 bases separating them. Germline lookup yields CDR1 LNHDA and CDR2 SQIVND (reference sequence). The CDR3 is CASSIAAGSGNTIYF. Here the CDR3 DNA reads TGTGCCAGTAGTATAGCGGCAGGCTCTGGAAACACCATATATTTT. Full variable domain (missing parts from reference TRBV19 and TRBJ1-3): DGGITQSPKYLFRKEGQNVTLSCEQNLNHDAMYWYRQDPGQGLRLIYYSQIVNDFQKGDIAEGYSVSREKKESFPLTVTSAQKNPTAFYLCASSIAAGSGNTIYFGEGSWLTVV.